The present entry profiles one T cell receptor beta chain with its context. The specificity of this receptor is unknown. Per-base quality was not reported, and no clone a single base away is much larger than it. Library construction relied on the immunoSEQ multiplex PCR assay. On the authors' methods: To diagnose cytomegalovirus status from the catalog of TCR beta chain sequences, a statistical classification framework was built. TCRdb obtained this table from immuneACCESS and retained in-frame rearrangements with V and J assigned. These tables miss some clones; where compared with another copy, unresolved V genes account for less than half of the shortfall, and the remainder is unexplained. V, J and clone size reflect that table, while D and trimming were determined from the DNA. This sample is represented by roughly 200,000 clones; more than 65% of them were singletons. The ten largest clones take up 2.5% to 3.5% of the sample.

The donors belonged to the validation cohort of approximately 130 subjects, which was separate from the approximately 680-subject first cohort. The CDR3 spans 16 residues, from the cysteine through the phenylalanine. The only DNA kept is the CDR3, 48 bases in frame from the first base. Looking up the germline V gene (reference sequence) yields CDR1 MNHEY and CDR2 SMNVEV. V and J are trimmed by 3 bases and 0 bases, and the gene matches miss 7 bases of the junction. This entry belongs to a study of cytomegalovirus exposure and HLA in healthy donors (dated by TCRdb to about 2017). With regard to the full study: According to a later analysis, one platform produced both the 110 or so validation repertoires and the 730 or so repertoires of the first cohort. The study aimed to test whether cataloging public T cell receptors could reveal signatures of past pathogen exposure. Along with the approximately 700-subject first cohort, a separate validation cohort of 120 different subjects was used. To predict cytomegalovirus infection status, the study brought together high-throughput TCR immunosequencing, statistical association of individual TCRs with disease status, and machine learning.

What the work shows at the level of the full study, not this receptor alone: The validation cohort had no HLA typing available for a later analysis, so co-occurrence within that cohort was assessed over all 130 or so repertoires. Across donors, most TCR sequences were observed very rarely, whereas some public TCRs were present in many individuals. Of the cluster scores, around 95% were above 0 in a later analysis, which found that TCRs clustered in the first cohort also tended to co-occur in the 90 to 150 validation repertoires. The study gave a list of roughly 150 TCR beta chains associated with cytomegalovirus. The classifier was reported to diagnose cytomegalovirus status with high specificity and sensitivity in both the original and validation cohorts. In vitro tests confirmed that a few of the cytomegalovirus-associated TCR beta chains recognize cytomegalovirus antigens. The authors suggested that the approach could potentially be extended to other disease states and immunological phenotypes.

This receptor chain uses TRBV27 and TRBJ1-2, with TRBD1 identical over 7 junction bases. The receptor's source is a woman younger than 30 in good health and CMV-seropositive. The sequenced sample was PBMCs. CDR3 region: CASSFTRQGANYGYTF. At the DNA level, the sequence is TGTGCCAGCAGTTTCACCCGACAGGGTGCTAACTATGGCTACACCTTC.